This TCR beta chain was identified during a study of shared clonotypes between healthy human individuals. On the study more broadly: Per donor, CD8 memory used one plate, CD8 naive used two, CD4 memory used three and CD4 naive used three.

Germline V gives CDR1 MGHDK, CDR2 SYGVNS. Trimming took 5 bases from V and 7 from J, leaving 17 bases between them. CDR3 length: 14 residues. Comment on this clone: The antigen is not known.

The study, taken as a whole, reports: The naive CD4 repertoires of several donors were compared, and approximately 5% of clonotypes were shared.

Original methodology: ImmunoSEQ output held junction-only sequences without quality scores, so filtering differed. Method: immunoSEQ multiplex PCR; TCRdb's copy keeps in-frame clones and lacks some. That table is the source of V, J and clone size, and D and trimming were worked out from the DNA. Of 500,000 to 550,000 clones detected, 90% to 97% appear once; the ten largest clones hold about 0.06%. This chain links TRBV25-1 with TRBJ1-2, with D possibly being TRBD1 (6 bases). Sequenced material: naive CD4+ T cells sorted from blood. Subset noted: CD45RA+ positively selected. The sequence was collected from a woman in her 30s in good health. The CDR3, as DNA: TGTGCCAGCAGTCCTCTAGGGCAGGGGATTGGCTACACCTTC. It codes for CASSPLGQGIGYTF.